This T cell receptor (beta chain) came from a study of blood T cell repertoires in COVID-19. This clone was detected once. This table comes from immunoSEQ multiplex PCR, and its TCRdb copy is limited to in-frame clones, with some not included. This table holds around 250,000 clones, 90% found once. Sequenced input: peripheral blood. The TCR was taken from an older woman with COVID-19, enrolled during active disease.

CDR3 in amino acids: CATSRDPQGSGYTF. Here the CDR3 DNA reads TGTGCCACCAGCAGAGATCCGCAGGGAAGTGGCTACACCTTC. This chain connects TRBV15 to TRBJ1-2, with a weak D call TRBD1 (5 bases). V shed 0 bases and J shed 7 bases, with 12 bases lying between them. The CDR3 consists of 14 residues. Germline V gene lookup returns CDR1 LNHNV and CDR2 YYDKDF (reference sequence).